These 28 T cell receptor beta chains were sequenced from one sample in a study of OX40 agonist ivuxolimab in advanced cancers. Sequenced by immunoSEQ multiplex PCR; TCRdb stores in-frame clones only, minus some. This repertoire shows approximately 60,000 clones, just under 85% found once; its top ten account for around 9.8%. The sample consisted of CD4+ or CD8+ T cells sorted from blood, taken in a trial of the OX40 agonist ivuxolimab. The receptor set was obtained from an adult with an advanced solid tumor such as melanoma, head and neck, liver or kidney cancer.

V gene TRBV18 combines with J gene TRBJ1-5; D ambiguous. Germline assignment: CDR1 KGHSH and CDR2 LQKENI. Trimming shortened V by 2 bases and J by 1 base, and 12 bases separated the two germline ends. The CDR3 runs to 16 residues. The DNA of the CDR3 is TGTGCCAGCTCACCATTCTCAGTCTCAAGCAATCAGCCCCAGCATTTT. This codes for CASSPFSVSSNQPQHF.

The V call is TRBV9, the J call TRBJ1-2, with 8 bases fitting TRBD1. The CDR3 consists of 16 residues. Trimming took 0 bases from V and 4 from J; bases not matched to a gene: 8. CDR1 is SGDLS and CDR2 is YYNGEE in the germline V gene. The CDR3 region has the DNA TGTGCCAGCAGCGTAGACGGACAGGGTAGGGGCTATGGCTACACCTTC. It translates to CASSVDGQGRGYGYTF.

The chain is built from TRBV28 and TRBJ2-4, with TRBD1 matching over 8 bases. J was trimmed by 1 base and V by 7 bases; bases with no gene match: 6. Per the germline V gene, CDR1 is MDHEN and CDR2 is SYDVKM. The CDR3 length is 15 residues. As DNA, the CDR3 is TGTGCCAGCACTCAACAGGGGGTGGCCAAAAACATTCAGTACTTC. Translating it yields CASTQQGVAKNIQYF.

The V call is TRBV10-3, the J call TRBJ1-4; no reliable D call. There are 14 residues in the CDR3. V was pared by 11 bases and J by 8 bases, with 21 bases between. Germline CDR1 ENHRY, CDR2 SYGVKD. The DNA for the CDR3 is TGTGCCGCGGGGTCAAATGCGGAAGGCGAAAAACTGTTTTTT. It codes for CAAGSNAEGEKLFF.

The gene calls are TRBV2 and TRBJ2-3; D remains ambiguous. The V gene lost 3 bases and the J gene lost 0 bases, with 19 bases spanning the gap. CDR1 SNHLY and CDR2 FYNNEI come from the germline V gene. This CDR3 comprises 18 residues. CDR3 region: CASSDKDIGYASTDTQYF. The CDR3 nucleotides are TGTGCCAGCAGTGATAAAGATATCGGTTACGCTAGCACAGATACGCAGTATTTT. The entire variable domain, with the rest obtained from reference TRBV2 and TRBJ2-3, is as follows: EPEVTQTPSHQVTQMGQEVILRCVPISNHLYFYWYRQILGQKVEFLVSFYNNEISEKSEIFDDQFSVERPDGSNFTLKIRSTKLEDSAMYFCASSDKDIGYASTDTQYFGPGTRLTVL.

The chain has TRBV19 and TRBJ1-3; no clear D. Germline V gene lookup returns CDR1 LNHDA and CDR2 SQIVND (reference sequence). The CDR3 sequence is 14 residues long. The ends were cut back, 5 bases at V and 1 base at J, with 9 bases in the middle. CDR3 in DNA: TGTGCCAGTAGTCCCCAAGTATCTGGAAACACCATATATTTT. Translated: CASSPQVSGNTIYF. Full variable domain (outside the CDR3, taken from reference TRBV19 and TRBJ1-3): DGGITQSPKYLFRKEGQNVTLSCEQNLNHDAMYWYRQDPGQGLRLIYYSQIVNDFQKGDIAEGYSVSREKKESFPLTVTSAQKNPTAFYLCASSPQVSGNTIYFGEGSWLTVV.

Only one count was recorded for this clone. The chain couples TRBV4-3 to TRBJ2-7; either TRBD1 or TRBD2 may fit D (5 bases each). Germline CDR1 is LGHNA and CDR2 is YSLEER. This CDR3 comprises 16 residues. Trimming took off 0 bases at V and 2 bases at J, with 14 bases between the two ends. For the CDR3, the DNA is TGCGCCAGCAGCCAAGACTTCGGGACGGGGACCTACGAGCAGTACTTC. This encodes CASSQDFGTGTYEQYF.

This chain links TRBV7-8 with TRBJ1-2, with 8 bases lining up with TRBD1. Unmatched junction bases numbered 7, after V lost 2 bases and J lost 5 bases. CDR3 length equals 15 residues. The germline CDR1 and CDR2 sequences are SGHVS and FQNEAQ. The CDR3 loop is CASSLSLGQEYGYTF. The DNA for the CDR3 is TGTGCCAGCAGCTTAAGTTTGGGACAGGAATATGGCTACACCTTC.

The genes are TRBV7-9 and TRBJ1-2; D ambiguous. This CDR3 is built from 16 residues. Trimming stripped 5 bases from V and 6 bases from J, with 22 bases between. The germline CDR1 and CDR2 sequences are SEHNR and FQNEAQ (reference sequence). CDR3 amino acids: CASSGDMQAFIHGYTF. The DNA for the CDR3 is TGTGCCAGCAGCGGCGATATGCAGGCTTTTATACATGGCTACACCTTC.

CDR3 residues: CAWSGIYYGYTF. The CDR3 DNA reads TGTGCCTGGAGTGGTATTTACTATGGCTACACCTTC. The chain couples TRBV30 to TRBJ1-2; no firm D call. Trimming cost V 1 base and J 3 bases, with 6 bases left between them. The CDR3 has 12 residues. Germline V lookup: CDR1 GTSNPN, CDR2 SVGIG (reference sequence).

The rearrangement uses TRBV5-8 and TRBJ2-1; 10 bases match TRBD1. The CDR3 spans 15 residues. J gave up 5 bases and V 4 bases, and 6 bases lay outside the gene matches. Germline V gene lookup returns CDR1 SGHTS and CDR2 YDEGEE. As DNA, the CDR3 is TGTGCCAGCAGCCCCGGGACAGGGGTGGACAATGAGCAGTTCTTC. Encoded protein: CASSPGTGVDNEQFF.

The chain combines TRBV5-1 with TRBJ2-3, with a tentative D call TRBD2 (6 bases). V was shortened by 4 bases and J by 0 bases, with 12 bases between the two germline ends. CDR1 is SGHRS, CDR2 YFSETQ, per germline. CDR3 size: 15 residues. In nucleotides, the CDR3 is TGCGCCAGCAGCAGAACGGGGGTTAGCACAGATACGCAGTATTTT. Encoded protein: CASSRTGVSTDTQYF.

About this clone itself: This CDR3 is also generated by other DNA sequences in the sample. As DNA, the CDR3 is TGTGCCAGCAGCGTAGGGACAGCGAACACTGAAGCTTTCTTT. Protein sequence: CASSVGTANTEAFF. This rearrangement joins TRBV9 to TRBJ1-1, with TRBD1 as a possible D gene (6 bases). Germline CDR1 SGDLS, CDR2 YYNGEE. Deletions cut 0 bases from V and 1 base from J, with 7 bases between. CDR3 length: 14 amino acids. The complete variable domain, with remaining parts taken from reference TRBV9 and TRBJ1-1, reads DSGVTQTPKHLITATGQRVTLRCSPRSGDLSVYWYQQSLDQGLQFLIQYYNGEERAKGNILERFSAQQFPDLHSELNLSSLELGDSALYFCASSVGTANTEAFFGQGTRLTVV.

The rearrangement joins TRBV18 to TRBJ2-3; D is possibly TRBD1 or TRBD2 (5 bases each). The CDR3 is 13 residues long. The germline gives CDR1 KGHSH, CDR2 LQKENI. V lost 5 bases, J lost 2 bases, and 8 bases lay in between. The CDR3 here is CASSSGPTDTQYF. In DNA form, the CDR3 reads TGTGCCAGCTCATCGGGGCCCACAGATACGCAGTATTTT.

This chain's CDR3 is CASSLVGQGYEKLFF. The CDR3, as DNA: TGTGCCAGCAGCTTAGTGGGACAGGGCTATGAAAAACTGTTTTTT. The chain carries TRBV7-8 and TRBJ1-4, with 9 bases matching TRBD1. The CDR3 length is 15 residues. From germline, CDR1 is SGHVS and CDR2 FQNEAQ. Germline trimming cut 1 base from V and 6 bases from J; bases unmatched to any gene: 3.

The V call is TRBV5-4, the J call TRBJ2-7; maybe TRBD2 (5 bases). This CDR3 has 12 amino acids. Per germline, CDR1 SGHNT and CDR2 YYREEE (reference sequence). Between the trimmed V and J ends, which lost 1 base and 6 bases, there was a span of 8 bases. The CDR3 sequence is CASSLPDFEQYF. Written as DNA, the CDR3 is TGTGCCAGCAGCTTGCCGGACTTCGAGCAGTACTTC.

The chain is built from TRBV5-3 and TRBJ1-2, with TRBD1 matching over 12 bases. Being an ORF, TRBV5-3 has a function that is uncertain. With 4 bases clipped from V and 3 bases from J, the junction kept 7 bases outside the gene matches. The CDR3 is made up of 16 amino acids. The CDR3 DNA reads TGTGCCAGAAGCCCGCCGGGACAGGGGGCAGACTATGGCTACACCTTC. Its translation is CARSPPGQGADYGYTF.

The gene calls are TRBV28 and TRBJ2-7; a weak D match, TRBD1 (6 bases). The CDR3 runs 15 residues. With 6 bases removed from V and 9 bases from J, the gap between germline ends came to 24 bases. Germline V gene lookup returns CDR1 MDHEN and CDR2 SYDVKM. The CDR3: CASRPLTLTGSGQYF. The CDR3 bases are TGTGCCAGCAGACCGCTTACACTTACAGGGTCGGGGCAGTACTTC.

The V call is TRBV29-1, the J call TRBJ2-1; TRBD2 matches 12 bases. Looked up from germline, CDR1 is SQVTM and CDR2 is ANQGSEA. There are 14 residues in the CDR3. V shed 5 bases and J 7 bases; nucleotides not matched to a gene: 6. The CDR3 here is CSVCRTSGVNEQFF. DNA of the CDR3: TGCAGCGTTTGTAGGACTAGCGGGGTGAATGAGCAGTTCTTC.

The chain employs TRBV29-1 and TRBJ1-1; D is unresolved. Looked up from germline, CDR1 is SQVTM and CDR2 is ANQGSEA. With 7 bases removed from V and 0 bases from J, the gap between germline ends came to 12 bases. CDR3 length equals 13 residues. The CDR3 protein is CSAGLTVNTEAFF. CDR3 coding DNA: TGCAGCGCTGGATTAACAGTGAACACTGAAGCTTTCTTT.

The CDR3 DNA reads as TGTGCCAGCAGCCAAGATTTCCTCCCGGGAGCTAGCACAGATACGCAGTATTTT. The encoded protein is CASSQDFLPGASTDTQYF. The rearrangement joins TRBV14 to TRBJ2-3; TRBD2 might be the D (6 bases). Germline values: CDR1 SGHDN, CDR2 FVKESK. V shed 0 bases and J shed 0 bases, with 16 bases lying between them. The CDR3 runs to 18 residues.

The chain recombines TRBV6-5 with TRBJ1-2; D possibly corresponds to TRBD1 (6 bases). Trimming pared 6 bases from V and 2 bases from J, leaving 10 bases between. There are 13 residues in the CDR3. Germline loops: CDR1 MNHEY, CDR2 SVGAGI. CDR3 nucleotide sequence: TGTGCCAGCAGAAATACAGGGAACTATGGCTACACCTTC. This encodes CASRNTGNYGYTF.

The V and J genes are TRBV5-1 and TRBJ1-2; 8 bases match TRBD1. Germline CDR1 SGHRS, CDR2 YFSETQ. The CDR3 contains 15 residues. After removal of 4 bases from V and 4 bases from J, the junction contained 9 bases not matched to a gene. The CDR3: CASSNDPGGAYGYTF. CDR3 DNA: TGCGCCAGCAGCAATGATCCAGGGGGCGCCTATGGCTACACCTTC.

This clone was seen once. The chain carries TRBV27 and TRBJ1-1; D unresolved. CDR1 MNHEY and CDR2 SMNVEV come from the germline V gene (reference sequence). The CDR3 is made up of 13 amino acids. V lost 4 bases and J lost 0, with 6 bases in between. CDR3 DNA sequence: TGTGCCAGCAGTTCGACGATGAACACTGAAGCTTTCTTT. Translating gives CASSSTMNTEAFF.

Turning to this clone: The sample carries other DNA sequences with the same CDR3. V gene TRBV18 combines with J gene TRBJ2-5, with a possible D match to TRBD1 (5 bases). The CDR3 spans 12 residues. Trimming stripped 3 bases from V and 5 bases from J, with 7 bases between. CDR1 is KGHSH and CDR2 is LQKENI in the germline V gene. The DNA of the CDR3 is TGTGCCAGCTCACCCCAGGGTGAGACCCAGTACTTC. It yields the protein CASSPQGETQYF.

The V gene is TRBV5-1, the J gene TRBJ2-7; no clear D gene. Trimming removed 3 bases at V and 1 base at J, with 11 bases between. Germline V gene lookup returns CDR1 SGHRS and CDR2 YFSETQ. This CDR3 has 14 amino acids. The CDR3 region is CASSSTPLSYEQYF. The CDR3 region has the DNA TGCGCCAGCAGCTCGACCCCATTATCCTACGAGCAGTACTTC. Combining the CDR3 with reference TRBV5-1 and TRBJ2-7 gives the whole variable domain KAGVTQTPRYLIKTRGQQVTLSCSPISGHRSVSWYQQTPGQGLQFLFEYFSETQRNKGNFPGRFSGRQFSNSRSEMNVSTLELGDSALYLCASSSTPLSYEQYFGPGTRLTVT.

About this clone itself: One end of the junction does not line up with germline, which may come from a read error. The rearrangement links TRBV7-7 to TRBJ2-2; D gene uncertain. The CDR3 is made up of 13 amino acids. Germline CDR1 and CDR2: SSHAT and FNYEAQ (reference sequence). The DNA for the CDR3 is TGTGCTAGCAGCTCCGACCTCTCCGGGGAGCTGTTTTTT. Residues: CASSSDLSGELFF. Full variable domain (missing parts from reference TRBV7-7 and TRBJ2-2): GAGVSQSPRYKVTKRGQDVTLRCDPISSHATLYWYQQALGQGPEFLTYFNYEAQPDKSGLPSDRFSAERPEGSISTLTIQRTEQRDSAMYRCASSSDLSGELFFGEGSRLTVL.

The chain joins TRBV5-5 to TRBJ1-4; D ambiguous. This CDR3 has 15 residues. The germline gives CDR1 SGHKS, CDR2 YYEKEE (reference sequence). V lost 4 bases and J 3 bases, leaving 13 bases between the germline ends. CDR3 sequence: CASSRRTVPNEKLFF. Written as DNA, the CDR3 is TGTGCCAGCAGCCGCCGTACGGTACCTAATGAAAAACTGTTTTTT. Drawing the rest from reference TRBV5-5 and TRBJ1-4, the complete variable domain is DAGVTQSPTHLIKTRGQQVTLRCSPISGHKSVSWYQQVLGQGPQFIFQYYEKEERGRGNFPDRFSARQFPNYSSELNVNALLLGDSALYLCASSRRTVPNEKLFFGSGTQLSVL.